One sample yielded the 24 T cell receptor beta chains listed below, sequenced in a study of cytomegalovirus exposure and HLA in healthy donors. Researchers ran the PCR with 60 Vbeta and 13 Jbeta primers. Assay: immunoSEQ multiplex PCR; the TCRdb copy retains only in-frame clones and omits some. In the table there are fewer than 200,000 clones, roughly 74% of which are singletons. Sequencing used PBMCs. These TCRs come from a female donor in good health and CMV-seronegative.

This clone was seen only a few times. This chain connects TRBV19 to TRBJ1-1; D unclear. This CDR3 has 13 residues. V gave up 8 bases and J gave up 0 bases, with 10 bases separating them. CDR1 and CDR2 (germline): LNHDA, SQIVND (reference sequence). The CDR3 DNA follows: TGTGCCAGTCAACATTCCCTGAACACTGAAGCTTTCTTT. Translated, it gives CASQHSLNTEAFF.

This clone occurred a few times. The chain joins TRBV7-9 to TRBJ1-2, with 12 nucleotides matching TRBD1. Germline lookup yields CDR1 SEHNR and CDR2 FQNEAQ (reference sequence). This CDR3 contains 19 residues. V shed 5 bases, J shed 1 base, and the junction held 14 bases outside the gene matches. CDR3 amino acids: CASSAYFGTGGVGNYGYTF. CDR3 nucleotides: TGTGCCAGCAGCGCCTACTTTGGGACAGGGGGCGTTGGTAACTATGGCTACACCTTC.

The chain carries TRBV6-1 and TRBJ1-2, with D possibly matching TRBD1 (5 bases). The CDR3 consists of 13 residues. Trimming cost V 6 bases and J 4 bases, with 12 bases left between them. Germline loops: CDR1 MNHNS, CDR2 SASEGT. CDR3 sequence (DNA): TGTGCCAGCAGCTCCAGGGCCGGCTATGGCTACACCTTC. Its protein is CASSSRAGYGYTF.

The gene calls are TRBV9 and TRBJ2-5; D remains unclear. Trimming removed 0 bases at V and 5 bases at J, with 11 bases between. The CDR3 contains 14 residues. Germline-derived CDR1 and CDR2 are SGDLS and YYNGEE. The CDR3 DNA follows: TGTGCCAGCAGCGTAGGAAAACTTCTGGAGACCCAGTACTTC. This codes for CASSVGKLLETQYF.

The chain employs TRBV6-1 and TRBJ2-7; D perhaps matches TRBD1 (6 bases). CDR3 length equals 14 residues. CDR1 MNHNS and CDR2 SASEGT come from the germline V gene. The V end lost 2 bases, the J end lost 3 bases, and 11 bases lay between the germline ends. The chain's CDR3 is CASSETDSFYEQYF. For the CDR3, the DNA is TGTGCCAGCAGTGAAACGGACAGCTTCTACGAGCAGTACTTC.

This clone was picked up a small number of times. The rearrangement links TRBV7-3 to TRBJ2-1; TRBD2 is a possible D gene (6 bases). Germline loops: CDR1 SGHTA, CDR2 FQGTGA. This CDR3 has 13 amino acids. V lost 5 bases to trimming and J lost 5 bases, with 10 bases between them. For the CDR3, the DNA is TGTGCCAGCAGCGCGGGACTTAACAATGAGCAGTTCTTC. This encodes CASSAGLNNEQFF.

This clone was counted a single time. The genes are TRBV29-1 and TRBJ2-1, with D possibly TRBD1 on 6 matching bases. V shed 3 bases and J shed 0 bases, with 9 bases lying between them. This CDR3 has 14 residues. CDR1 is SQVTM and CDR2 is ANQGSEA in the germline V gene. DNA of the CDR3: TGCAGCGTTGAGTTGGACAGCTCCTACAATGAGCAGTTCTTC. It is translated as CSVELDSSYNEQFF.

Comment on this clone: The identical CDR3 is also encoded by other nucleotide sequences in the sample. This chain joins TRBV28 and TRBJ2-7; 9 bases line up with TRBD1. The germline gives CDR1 MDHEN, CDR2 SYDVKM. V lost 5 bases, J lost 2 bases, and 7 bases stayed unmatched. The CDR3 spans 15 residues. CDR3 region: CASSTPGQGTYEQYF. CDR3 nucleotides: TGTGCCAGCAGTACCCCGGGACAGGGAACCTACGAGCAGTACTTC.

V is TRBV7-6 and J is TRBJ1-5, with 8 bases identical to TRBD1. This CDR3 comprises 14 residues. Germline V gives CDR1 SGHVS, CDR2 FNYEAQ. V shed 5 bases, J shed 7 bases, and the junction held 7 bases outside the gene matches. The CDR3 here is CASSTGQGLQPQHF. The CDR3 bases are TGTGCCAGCAGCACCGGACAGGGCTTGCAGCCCCAGCATTTT.

The chain uses TRBV7-2 and TRBJ2-7, with D possibly being TRBD1 (5 bases). CDR3 length: 14 amino acids. Per germline, CDR1 SGHTA and CDR2 FQGNSA. Between the trimmed V and J ends, which lost 4 bases and 3 bases, there was a span of 13 bases. CDR3 DNA sequence: TGTGCCAGCAGCTCCCGAACAGGATTCTACGAGCAGTACTTC. Translation: CASSSRTGFYEQYF. Using reference TRBV7-2 and TRBJ2-7 for the parts outside the CDR3, the full variable domain is GAGVSQSPSNKVTEKGKDVELRCDPISGHTALYWYRQSLGQGLEFLIYFQGNSAPDKSGLPSDRFSAERTGGSVSTLTIQRTQQEDSAVYLCASSSRTGFYEQYFGPGTRLTVT.

On this clone: The same CDR3 is also encoded by other DNA sequences in this sample. The chain employs TRBV18 and TRBJ1-4, with 7 bases fitting TRBD1. J gave up 0 bases and V 3 bases, and 1 base lay outside the gene matches. The CDR3 is made up of 15 amino acids. Germline V gene data show CDR1 as KGHSH and CDR2 as LQKENI. The CDR3 DNA is TGTGCCAGCTCACCCACAGGGGCAACTAATGAAAAACTGTTTTTT. This gives the protein CASSPTGATNEKLFF.

The chain links TRBV10-3 to TRBJ1-1; 10 bases map to TRBD1. Trimming cost V 10 bases and J 3 bases; bases outside gene matches: 2. From germline, CDR1 is ENHRY and CDR2 SYGVKD. CDR3 length: 12 amino acids. The CDR3 spells CANGQGDTEAFF. CDR3 nucleotides: TGTGCCAATGGACAGGGGGACACTGAAGCTTTCTTT.

This clone was picked up one time. This chain uses TRBV5-1 with TRBJ2-7; tentatively, D is TRBD1 (6 bases). In germline, CDR1 is SGHRS, CDR2 YFSETQ. This CDR3 region has 14 residues. The V and J ends lost 4 bases and 3 bases respectively, with 14 bases between them. CDR3 bases: TGCGCCAGCAGCCTAGGGGGATCGGGCTACGAGCAGTACTTC. Protein product: CASSLGGSGYEQYF. Full variable domain (remainder filled in from reference TRBV5-1 and TRBJ2-7): KAGVTQTPRYLIKTRGQQVTLSCSPISGHRSVSWYQQTPGQGLQFLFEYFSETQRNKGNFPGRFSGRQFSNSRSEMNVSTLELGDSALYLCASSLGGSGYEQYFGPGTRLTVT.

V gene TRBV7-9 combines with J gene TRBJ1-1; 10 nucleotides align to TRBD1. Germline V lookup: CDR1 SEHNR, CDR2 FQNEAQ (reference sequence). Trimming removed 4 bases from V and 0 bases from J; junction bases left unmatched: 5. The CDR3 is 16 amino acids. As DNA, the CDR3 is TGTGCCAGCAGCTCGGGGACAGGGGCTATGAACACTGAAGCTTTCTTT. Its protein product is CASSSGTGAMNTEAFF.

This chain joins TRBV2 and TRBJ1-2; D is perhaps TRBD1 (5 bases). The CDR3 spans 12 residues. The V gene lost 4 bases and the J gene lost 6 bases, with 9 bases spanning the gap. Germline CDR1 SNHLY, CDR2 FYNNEI. In nucleotides, the CDR3 is TGTGCCAGCAGTGTCCAGGGAAATGGCTACACCTTC. Translation: CASSVQGNGYTF.

This sequence joins TRBV6-7 and TRBJ2-6; D is uncertain. TRBV6-7 carries the ORF label, with uncertain function. Trimming shortened V by 0 bases and J by 12 bases, and 30 bases separated the two germline ends. The CDR3 consists of 20 residues. The CDR3 loop is CASSYSKAPGRLVWVFVLTF. DNA for the CDR3: TGTGCCAGCAGTTACTCGAAGGCCCCTGGCAGGCTGGTTTGGGTTTTCGTCCTGACTTTC.

The V and J genes are TRBV13 and TRBJ2-7; possibly TRBD1 for D (5 bases). Germline lookup yields CDR1 PRHDT and CDR2 FYEKMQ (reference sequence). V was clipped by 1 base and J by 6 bases, with 7 bases between them. The CDR3 consists of 12 residues. The CDR3: CASSLAGFEQYF. The DNA for the CDR3 is TGTGCCAGCAGCTTAGCAGGGTTCGAGCAGTACTTC.

This clone has more than one count but fewer than ten. The chain recombines TRBV7-6 with TRBJ1-1; weak D call: TRBD1 (5 bases). The CDR3 sequence is 18 residues long. Deletions cut 5 bases from V and 1 base from J, with 23 bases between. Germline lookup yields CDR1 SGHVS and CDR2 FNYEAQ. The CDR3 loop is CASSGNSWGTMTNTEAFF. The CDR3 nucleotides read TGTGCCAGCAGCGGGAACTCCTGGGGGACTATGACGAACACTGAAGCTTTCTTT.

The chain couples TRBV7-6 to TRBJ2-7, with D tentatively TRBD1 (7 bases). From germline, CDR1 is SGHVS and CDR2 FNYEAQ. This CDR3 spans 14 amino acids. V was trimmed by 2 bases and J by 4 bases, leaving 12 bases between them. In nucleotides, the CDR3 is TGTGCCAGCAGCTTACTTGCAGGGGGGTACGAGCAGTACTTC. This codes for CASSLLAGGYEQYF. The complete variable domain, with remaining parts taken from reference TRBV7-6 and TRBJ2-7, reads GAGVSQSPRYKVTKRGQDVALRCDPISGHVSLYWYRQALGQGPEFLTYFNYEAQQDKSGLPNDRFSAERPEGSISTLTIQRTEQRDSAMYRCASSLLAGGYEQYFGPGTRLTVT.

V usage is TRBV2 and J usage is TRBJ2-5, with TRBD1 as a possible D gene (6 bases). The J call is in doubt because the DNA end fits TRBJ2-7 better. Germline assignment: CDR1 SNHLY and CDR2 FYNNEI. The CDR3 spans 15 residues. The CDR3 DNA follows: TGTGCCAGCAGTGAAGCGACGACAGGCTCCTACGAGCAGTACTTC. Encoded protein: CASSEATTGSYEQYF.

The chain couples TRBV19 to TRBJ2-2; 8 nucleotides agree with TRBD1. The V gene end was trimmed by 0 bases and the J gene end by 6 bases; junction bases not matched to a gene: 3. Looked up from germline, CDR1 is LNHDA and CDR2 is SQIVND (reference sequence). The CDR3 contains 15 residues. Here the CDR3 reads CASSIDQGAAGELFF. The CDR3 DNA sequence: TGTGCCAGTAGTATAGATCAGGGGGCTGCCGGGGAGCTGTTTTTT.

With respect to this clone: This sample also contains other DNA sequences that code for the same CDR3. The gene calls are TRBV11-2 and TRBJ2-7, with D tentatively TRBD2 (6 bases). There are 16 residues in the CDR3. The V and J ends lost 5 bases and 3 bases respectively, with 20 bases between them. The germline gives CDR1 SGHAT, CDR2 FQNNGV. The CDR3 here is CASSGITRDSGYEQYF. The CDR3 DNA follows: TGTGCCAGCAGCGGAATCACCCGGGACTCTGGCTACGAGCAGTACTTC.

In its sample, this clone was seen a few times. V and J are TRBV11-3 and TRBJ2-5; TRBD2 matches 12 bases. The CDR3 contains 18 residues. After removal of 4 bases from V and 2 bases from J, the junction contained 11 bases not matched to a gene. Germline V CDR1 and CDR2: SGHNT, YENEEA. The CDR3 region is CASSSLAGGALGQETQYF. CDR3 DNA sequence: TGTGCCAGCAGCTCCCTAGCGGGGGGGGCCCTGGGGCAAGAGACCCAGTACTTC.

This clone occurred a few times. The genes are TRBV11-2 and TRBJ2-7; TRBD1 agrees at 8 bases. Trimming at V came to 3 bases and at J to 5 bases, leaving 6 bases not matched to a gene. Germline CDR1 SGHAT, CDR2 FQNNGV. The CDR3 runs 14 residues. The CDR3 loop reads CASSFRQGQDEQYF. CDR3 DNA: TGTGCCAGCAGCTTCCGACAGGGACAGGACGAGCAGTACTTC.